One sample yielded the 14 T cell receptor beta chains listed below, sequenced in a study of molecular identifiers for immune sequencing clone quantification. One entry per CDR3 protein results from TCRdb running MiXCR on the PCR reads. The sample records a few hundred thousand distinct CDR3 sequences, about a quarter being singletons. The sequenced sample was naive CD8+ T cells from blood, with Jurkat cell RNA spiked in. Noted subset: FACS-sorted CD8+CD4-CCR7+CD45RA+ naive T cells. The receptor set was obtained from a human donor in good health. Some libraries in this study had Jurkat cell RNA spiked in.

Many counts were recorded for this clonotype. This chain connects TRBV5-8 to TRBJ2-7, with no clear D. V was clipped by 3 bases and J by 4 bases, with 8 bases between them. This CDR3 is 12 amino acids long. The germline CDR1 and CDR2 sequences are SGHTS and YDEGEE. The CDR3: CASSSINYEQYF. For the CDR3, the DNA is TGTGCCAGCAGCTCTATTAATTACGAGCAGTACTTC.

This clonotype appeared a single time. Its ends do not fully match the called genes, so a read error is possible. This sequence joins TRBV6-1 and TRBJ1-1; D call uncertain. In germline, CDR1 is MNHNS, CDR2 SASEGT. The CDR3 loop spans 13 amino acids. As DNA, the CDR3 is TGTGCCAGCAGTGAACCGAGGGCCTATGAAACTTTCTTT. Its translation is CASSEPRAYETFF.

V is TRBV18 and J is TRBJ2-1; D gene ambiguous. CDR1 and CDR2 from the germline V gene are KGHSH and LQKENI. V was cut by 3 bases and J by 8 bases, with 11 bases left in between. The CDR3 is made up of 13 amino acids. DNA for the CDR3: TGTGCCAGCTCACCCAAGGCGGCCTATGAGCAGTTCTTC. Amino acid sequence: CASSPKAAYEQFF.

Regarding this clonotype: A much bigger clone sits one base away, suggesting this may be a read error. The J gene is TRBJ2-3, the V gene TRBV30; D may be TRBD2 (6 bases). CDR3 length: 14 amino acids. Germline V CDR1 and CDR2: GTSNPN, SVGIG (reference sequence). DNA for the CDR3: TGTGCCTGGAGTTTGGGTCACGGGGGAGATACGCAGAATTTT. This codes for CAWSLGHGGDTQNF.

This rearrangement joins TRBV6-5 to TRBJ1-2, with 7 bases lining up with TRBD1. Germline V gene lookup returns CDR1 MNHEY and CDR2 SVGAGI. J gave up 4 bases and V 4 bases, and 3 bases lay outside the gene matches. This CDR3 has 13 amino acids. CDR3 loop: CASSLGQRYGYTF. CDR3 nucleotide sequence: TGTGCCAGCAGTTTGGGACAGCGCTATGGCTACACCTTC.

The chain is built from TRBV2 and TRBJ2-7; a possible D gene is TRBD2 (6 bases). The CDR3 loop spans 15 amino acids. Trimming removed 8 bases at V and 3 bases at J, with 20 bases between. Per germline, CDR1 SNHLY and CDR2 FYNNEI. CDR3 sequence reads: CASGQPGGLDYEQYF. For the CDR3, the DNA is TGTGCCAGCGGTCAACCCGGGGGTTTGGACTACGAGCAGTACTTC.

This clonotype was counted a few times. The chain recombines TRBV19 with TRBJ1-2, with D possibly matching TRBD1 (5 bases). Germline V CDR1 and CDR2: LNHDA, SQIVND (reference sequence). This CDR3 is built from 15 residues. The V and J ends lost 3 bases and 7 bases respectively, with 18 bases between them. This CDR3 is CASSMFGTPTRGYTF. Here the CDR3 DNA reads TGTGCCAGTAGTATGTTTGGGACTCCAACGCGTGGCTACACCTTC.

This clonotype occurred many times. The V and J genes are TRBV20-1 and TRBJ2-5, with a tentative D call TRBD1 (6 bases). Germline V gene lookup returns CDR1 DFQATT and CDR2 SNEGSKA (reference sequence). This CDR3 spans 14 amino acids. With 5 bases removed from V and 5 bases from J, the gap between germline ends came to 18 bases. CDR3: CSAGTRGLVETQYF. The CDR3 bases are TGCAGTGCTGGCACCAGGGGTTTAGTGGAGACCCAGTACTTC.

The CDR3 sequence: CSARVYGRNTIYF. The CDR3 DNA follows: TGCAGTGCTAGAGTTTATGGAAGGAACACCATATATTTT. This sequence joins TRBV20-1 and TRBJ1-3, with no clear D. The CDR3 is 13 amino acids. Germline CDR1 reads DFQATT; CDR2 reads SNEGSKA (reference sequence). V was cut by 1 base and J by 7 bases, with 11 bases left in between.

As concerns this clonotype: Since the CDR3 does not end with the conserved phenylalanine or tryptophan, this likely comes from a read error. The chain couples TRBV20-1 to TRBJ2-7, with D tentatively TRBD1 or TRBD2 (5 bases each). V lost 6 bases to trimming and J lost 1 base, with 19 bases between them. The CDR3 sequence is 15 residues long. Germline V gene lookup returns CDR1 DFQATT and CDR2 SNEGSKA (reference sequence). In DNA, the CDR3 is TGCAGTGCGAGACCGGGACGAATGGTTTCCTACGAGCAGTACCTC. Amino acids: CSARPGRMVSYEQYL.

This clonotype was observed once. A much bigger clone sits one base away, suggesting this may be a read error. This chain joins TRBV20-1 and TRBJ1-5; D is unclear. CDR3 length: 15 amino acids. V was cut by 6 bases and J by 2 bases, with 17 bases left in between. The germline gives CDR1 DFQATT, CDR2 SNEGSKA (reference sequence). The chain's CDR3 is CSAAIRGTGNQPQHF. The CDR3, as DNA: TGCAGTGCGGCCATTCGAGGTACGGGCAATCAGCCCCAGCATTTT.

This clonotype was observed a few times. The chain couples TRBV7-2 to TRBJ2-4, with TRBD2 as a possible D gene (5 bases). Germline V gene lookup returns CDR1 SGHTA and CDR2 FQGNSA. The CDR3 is 15 amino acids. V lost 5 bases, J lost 1 base, and 12 bases lay in between. CDR3: CASSPPGSAKNIQYF. The CDR3 DNA is TGTGCCAGCAGCCCCCCGGGGAGCGCCAAAAACATTCAGTACTTC.

This clonotype has a handful of counts. The chain recombines TRBV3-1 with TRBJ1-5; TRBD1 agrees at 8 bases. The CDR3 totals 15 residues. The germline gives CDR1 LGHDT, CDR2 YNNKEL (reference sequence). J gave up 4 bases and V 0 bases, and 2 bases lay outside the gene matches. The CDR3 is CASSQDWTGNQPQHF. The CDR3 bases are TGTGCCAGCAGCCAAGATTGGACAGGGAATCAGCCCCAGCATTTT.

This clonotype was observed a handful of times. The rearrangement joins TRBV27 to TRBJ1-1; 9 positions agree with TRBD1. Per germline, CDR1 MNHEY and CDR2 SMNVEV (reference sequence). The CDR3 loop spans 18 amino acids. The trim removed 6 bases at V and 5 bases at J, leaving 19 bases unmatched. Here the CDR3 reads CASSPGQGRRSLWTEAFF. CDR3 nucleotide sequence: TGTGCCAGCAGCCCTGGACAGGGGAGGAGAAGTCTTTGGACTGAAGCTTTCTTT.